This T cell receptor (beta chain) was recorded in a study of cytomegalovirus exposure and HLA in healthy donors. The PCR had 60 Vbeta and 13 Jbeta primers. TCRdb's table, derived via immunoSEQ multiplex PCR, lists solely in-frame clones and lacks some. This table holds roughly 190,000 clones, 75% to 85% found once. Germline CDR1 is GTSNPN and CDR2 is SVGIG (reference sequence). The CDR3 length is 13 residues. Trimming shortened V by 3 bases and J by 0 bases, and 8 bases separated the two germline ends. Points from the study as a whole: In presence/absence analyses, roughly uniform sequencing depth across donors was assumed. Overall, under 200 TCR beta chains were annotated as cytomegalovirus-associated.

This clone was seen only a few times. The antigen is undetermined. The V gene is TRBV30, the J gene TRBJ1-1; no firm D call. This TCR derives from a woman between 50 and 59 years old in good health and CMV-seronegative. Sequencing was carried out using PBMCs. The CDR3 DNA reads TGTGCCTGGAGGGAGAGACTGAACACTGAAGCTTTCTTT. Protein sequence: CAWRERLNTEAFF. Complete variable domain (other parts from reference TRBV30 and TRBJ1-1): SQTIHQWPATLVQPVGSPLSLECTVEGTSNPNLYWYRQAAGRGLQLLFYSVGIGQISSEVPQNLSASRPQDRQFILSSKKLLLSDSGFYLCAWRERLNTEAFFGQGTRLTVV.